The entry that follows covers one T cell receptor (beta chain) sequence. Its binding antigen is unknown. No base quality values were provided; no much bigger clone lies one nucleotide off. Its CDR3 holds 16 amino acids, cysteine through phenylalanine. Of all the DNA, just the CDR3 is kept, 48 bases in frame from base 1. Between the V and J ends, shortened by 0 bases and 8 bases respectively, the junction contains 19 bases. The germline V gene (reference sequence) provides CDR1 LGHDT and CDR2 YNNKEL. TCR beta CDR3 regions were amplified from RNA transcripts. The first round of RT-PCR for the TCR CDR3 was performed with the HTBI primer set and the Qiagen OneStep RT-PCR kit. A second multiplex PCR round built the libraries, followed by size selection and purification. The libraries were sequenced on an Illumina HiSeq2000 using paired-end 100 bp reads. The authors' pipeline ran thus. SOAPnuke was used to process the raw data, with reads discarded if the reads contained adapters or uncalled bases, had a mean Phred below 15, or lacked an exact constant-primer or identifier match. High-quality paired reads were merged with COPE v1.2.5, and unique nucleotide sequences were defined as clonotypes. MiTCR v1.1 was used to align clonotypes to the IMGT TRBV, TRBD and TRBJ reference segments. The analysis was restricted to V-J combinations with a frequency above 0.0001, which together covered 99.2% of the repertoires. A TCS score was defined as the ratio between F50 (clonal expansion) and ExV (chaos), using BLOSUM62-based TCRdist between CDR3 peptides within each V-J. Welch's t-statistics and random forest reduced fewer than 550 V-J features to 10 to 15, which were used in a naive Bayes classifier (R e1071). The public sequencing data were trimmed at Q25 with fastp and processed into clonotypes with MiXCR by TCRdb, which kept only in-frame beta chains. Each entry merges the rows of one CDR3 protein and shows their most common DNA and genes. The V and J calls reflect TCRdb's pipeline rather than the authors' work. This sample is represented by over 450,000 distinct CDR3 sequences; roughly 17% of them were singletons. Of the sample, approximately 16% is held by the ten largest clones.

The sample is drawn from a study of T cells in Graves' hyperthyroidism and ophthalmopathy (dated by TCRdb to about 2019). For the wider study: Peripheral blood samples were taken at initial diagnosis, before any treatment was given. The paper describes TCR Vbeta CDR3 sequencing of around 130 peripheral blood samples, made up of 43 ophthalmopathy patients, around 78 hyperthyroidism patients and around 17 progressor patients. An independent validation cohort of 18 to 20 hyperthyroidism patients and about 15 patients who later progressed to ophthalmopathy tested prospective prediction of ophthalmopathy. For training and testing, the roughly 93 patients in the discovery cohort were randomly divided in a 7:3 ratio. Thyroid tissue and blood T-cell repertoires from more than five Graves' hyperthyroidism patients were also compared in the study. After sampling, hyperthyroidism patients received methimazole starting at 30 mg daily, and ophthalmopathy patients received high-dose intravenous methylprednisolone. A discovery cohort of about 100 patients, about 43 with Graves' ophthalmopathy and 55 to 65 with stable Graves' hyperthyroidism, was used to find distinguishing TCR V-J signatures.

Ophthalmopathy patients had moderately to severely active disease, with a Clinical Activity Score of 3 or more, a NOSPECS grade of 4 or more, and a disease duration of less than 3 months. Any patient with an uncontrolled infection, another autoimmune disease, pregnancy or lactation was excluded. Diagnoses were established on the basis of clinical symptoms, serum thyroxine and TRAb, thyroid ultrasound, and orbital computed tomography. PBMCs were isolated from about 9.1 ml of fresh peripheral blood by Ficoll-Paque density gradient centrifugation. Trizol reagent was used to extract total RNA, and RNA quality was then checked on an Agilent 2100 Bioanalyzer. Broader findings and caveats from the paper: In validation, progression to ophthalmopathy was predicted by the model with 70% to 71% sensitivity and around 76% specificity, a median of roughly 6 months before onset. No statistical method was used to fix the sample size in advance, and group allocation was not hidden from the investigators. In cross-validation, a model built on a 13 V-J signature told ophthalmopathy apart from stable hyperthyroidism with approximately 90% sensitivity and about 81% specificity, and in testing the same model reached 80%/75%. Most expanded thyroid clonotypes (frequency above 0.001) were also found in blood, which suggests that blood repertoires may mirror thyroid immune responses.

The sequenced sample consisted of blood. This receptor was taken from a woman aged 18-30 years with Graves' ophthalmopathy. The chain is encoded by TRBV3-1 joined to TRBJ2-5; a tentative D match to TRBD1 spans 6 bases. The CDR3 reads CASSQEGAVSWDTQYF. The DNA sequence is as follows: TGTGCCAGCAGCCAAGAGGGGGCAGTATCGTGGGATACCCAGTACTTC.